This TCR beta chain is from a study of lymphopenia after photon versus proton radiotherapy. Assay used: immunoSEQ multiplex PCR; TCRdb lists only in-frame clones, some missing. Of about 70,000 clones in the sample, about 89% were seen once. A note on this clone: The antigen remains unidentified.

Whole-study results and caveats: A bigger post-nadir fall in TCR diversity correlated inversely with survival time in deceased patients. Relative stability marked proton patients; photon patients lost diversity and naive cells.

The ends lost 5 bases at V and 3 bases at J; junction bases unmatched: 6. The CDR3 extends over 14 amino acids. Germline V gives CDR1 SGHTS, CDR2 YDEGEE. This material consisted of peripheral blood, taken from a patient treated with proton-based radiotherapy. V gene TRBV5-8 combines with J gene TRBJ2-7, with 9 bases matching TRBD1. This TCR came from a man older than 75 with esophageal cancer. The chain's CDR3 is CASSTYRGLYEQYF. The CDR3 DNA follows: TGTGCCAGCAGTACTTACAGGGGGCTCTACGAGCAGTACTTC.